This T cell receptor beta chain originates from a study of chemoradiotherapy in HPV16-positive cancers (dated 2022 in TCRdb). Looking at the study overall: Candidate HPV-specific T-cell clones and common TCR motifs were defined by functional T-cell assays performed on cells from two HPV16-positive patients. Whether T-cell immunity against the HPV oncoproteins E6 and E7 changes during chemoradiotherapy and whether survival is affected by this immunity were examined in the study. TCR repertoires from some 90 patients with HPV-related cancers were then used to track the candidate HPV-specific TCRs and motifs. Study-wide findings and limitations: Improved recurrence-free survival in HPV16-positive patients was associated with expansion of HPV-responsive T cells during chemoradiotherapy. Expansion of candidate HPV-specific clones and E7-related TCR motifs was observed in the tumor microenvironment during treatment, whereas no such expansion was observed for non-HPV-specific T cells. The functional definition of HPV-specific T cells was derived from only a couple of HPV16-positive patients, and the survival association was reported for HPV16-positive patients.

Library generation was performed with the immunoSEQ multiplex PCR assay. Drawn from immuneACCESS, this table holds only the in-frame rearrangements with V and J called that TCRdb kept. Clones are partly lost; checked studies trace under half to an unresolved V gene and leave the rest unexplained. Recorded for this sample are approximately 50,000 clones; about nine tenths of them occurred a single time. The top ten clonotypes cover roughly 3.3% of the sample. Notes on this clone: What antigen it recognizes has not been identified. One end of the junction fails to match germline, which may point to a read error.

From its cysteine to its phenylalanine, the CDR3 spans 16 amino acids. The DNA shown is the 48-base CDR3, in frame from base 1. Per the germline V gene, SGHTA is the CDR1 and FQGTGA is the CDR2. Repertoires were sampled repeatedly over the course of chemoradiotherapy so that clonal expansion in the tumor microenvironment could be followed. Sequenced material: blood, taken from a patient who underwent chemoradiotherapy. The chain is made from TRBV7-3 and TRBJ2-1; TRBD2 agrees with 7 junctional bases. The source is a human donor with HPV-associated anogenital cancer. The DNA reads as follows: TGTGCTAGCAGCCGGAGGAGTAGCGGGTCCTACAATGAGCAGTTCTTC. The resulting protein is CASSRRSSGSYNEQFF.